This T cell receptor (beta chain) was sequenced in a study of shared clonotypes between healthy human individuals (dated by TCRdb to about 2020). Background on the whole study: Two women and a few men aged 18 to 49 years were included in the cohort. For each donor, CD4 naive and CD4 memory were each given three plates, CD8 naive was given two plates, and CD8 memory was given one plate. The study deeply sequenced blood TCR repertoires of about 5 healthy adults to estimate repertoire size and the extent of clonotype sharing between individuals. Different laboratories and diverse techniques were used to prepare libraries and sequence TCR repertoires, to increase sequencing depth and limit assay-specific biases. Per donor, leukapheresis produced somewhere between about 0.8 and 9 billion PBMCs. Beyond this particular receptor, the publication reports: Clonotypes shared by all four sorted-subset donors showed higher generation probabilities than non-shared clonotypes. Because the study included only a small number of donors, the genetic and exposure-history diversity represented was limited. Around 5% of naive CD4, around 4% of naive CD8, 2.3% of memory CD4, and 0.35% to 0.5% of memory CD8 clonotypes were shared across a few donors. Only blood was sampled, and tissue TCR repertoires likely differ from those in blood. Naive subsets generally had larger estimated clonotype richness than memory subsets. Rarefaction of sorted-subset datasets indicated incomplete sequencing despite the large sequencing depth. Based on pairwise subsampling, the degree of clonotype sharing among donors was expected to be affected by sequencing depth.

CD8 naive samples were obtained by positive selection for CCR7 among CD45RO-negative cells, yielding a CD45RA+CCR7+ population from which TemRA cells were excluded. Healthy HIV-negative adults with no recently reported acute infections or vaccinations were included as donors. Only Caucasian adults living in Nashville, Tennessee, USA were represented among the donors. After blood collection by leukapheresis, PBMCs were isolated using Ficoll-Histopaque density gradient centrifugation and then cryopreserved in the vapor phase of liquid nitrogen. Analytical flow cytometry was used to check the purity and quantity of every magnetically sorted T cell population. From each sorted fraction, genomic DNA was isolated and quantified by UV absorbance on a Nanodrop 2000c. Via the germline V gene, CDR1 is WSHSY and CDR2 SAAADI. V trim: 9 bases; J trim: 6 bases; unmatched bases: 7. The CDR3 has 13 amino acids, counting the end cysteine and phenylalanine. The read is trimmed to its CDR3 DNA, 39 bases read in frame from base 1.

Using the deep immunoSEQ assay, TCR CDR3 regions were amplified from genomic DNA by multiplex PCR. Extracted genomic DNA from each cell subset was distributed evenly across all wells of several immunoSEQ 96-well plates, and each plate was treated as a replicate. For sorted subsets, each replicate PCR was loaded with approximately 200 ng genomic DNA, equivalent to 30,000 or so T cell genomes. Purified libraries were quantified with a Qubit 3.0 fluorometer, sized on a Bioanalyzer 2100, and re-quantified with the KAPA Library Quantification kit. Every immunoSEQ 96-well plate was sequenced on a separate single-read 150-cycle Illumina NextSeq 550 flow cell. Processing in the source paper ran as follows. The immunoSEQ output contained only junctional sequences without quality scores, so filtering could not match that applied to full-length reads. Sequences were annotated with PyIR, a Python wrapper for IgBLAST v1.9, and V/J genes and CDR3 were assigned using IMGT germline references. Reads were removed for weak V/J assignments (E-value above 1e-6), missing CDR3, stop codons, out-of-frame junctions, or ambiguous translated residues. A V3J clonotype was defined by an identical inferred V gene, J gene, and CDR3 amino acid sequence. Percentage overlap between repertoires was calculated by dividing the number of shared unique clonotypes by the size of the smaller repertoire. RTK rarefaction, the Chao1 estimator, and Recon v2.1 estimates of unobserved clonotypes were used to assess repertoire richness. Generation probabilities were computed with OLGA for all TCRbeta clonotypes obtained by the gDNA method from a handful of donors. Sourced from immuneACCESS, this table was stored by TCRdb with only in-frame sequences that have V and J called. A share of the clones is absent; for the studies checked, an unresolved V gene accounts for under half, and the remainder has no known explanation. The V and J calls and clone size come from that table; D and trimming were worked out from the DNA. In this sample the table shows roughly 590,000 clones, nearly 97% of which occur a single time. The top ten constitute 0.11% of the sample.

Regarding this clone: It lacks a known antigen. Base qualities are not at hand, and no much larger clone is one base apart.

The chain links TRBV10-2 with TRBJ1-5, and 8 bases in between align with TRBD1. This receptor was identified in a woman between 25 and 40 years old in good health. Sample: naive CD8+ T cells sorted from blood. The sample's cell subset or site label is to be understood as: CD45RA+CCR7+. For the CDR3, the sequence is CASNQGATQPQHF. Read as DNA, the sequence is TGCGCCAGTAACCAGGGGGCGACTCAGCCCCAGCATTTT.